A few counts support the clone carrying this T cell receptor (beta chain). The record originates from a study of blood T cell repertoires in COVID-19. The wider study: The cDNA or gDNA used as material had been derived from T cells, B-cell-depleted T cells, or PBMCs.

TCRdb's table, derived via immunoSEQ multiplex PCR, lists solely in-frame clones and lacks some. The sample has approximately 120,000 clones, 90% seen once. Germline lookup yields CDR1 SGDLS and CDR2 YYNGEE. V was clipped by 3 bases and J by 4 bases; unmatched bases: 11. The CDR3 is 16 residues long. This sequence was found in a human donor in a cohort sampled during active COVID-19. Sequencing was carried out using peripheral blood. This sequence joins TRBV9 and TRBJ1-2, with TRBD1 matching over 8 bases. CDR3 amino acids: CASSAGGGQGTYGYTF. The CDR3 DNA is TGTGCCAGCAGCGCCGGGGGAGGACAGGGAACCTATGGCTACACCTTC.